This TCR delta chain was captured in a study of γδ T cells in repeated Plasmodium falciparum infection. Study outcomes and limitations: Vgamma9/Vdelta2+ T cells showed a stable polyclonal repertoire with shared TCRgamma sequences.

This clone was detected only a few times. Its antigen remains unidentified. The protein TCRdb gives is from a much larger clone and does not agree with this DNA's translation at residue 5, likely a read error; the protein shown here comes from the DNA. This CDR3 has 16 amino acids. V gave up 4 bases and J gave up 0 bases, with 15 bases separating them. Germline CDR1 reads TSWWSYY; CDR2 reads QGS. TCRdb applied CATT to the multiplex PCR reads for clone calling. Seen here are under 50,000 delta-chain clones, around 1.6% observed once, and the top ten hold about 9.1%. Gammadelta T cells were flow-sorted from PBMC into Vgamma9/Vdelta2+ and Vdelta2-negative populations for bulk analysis.

The chain couples TRDV1 to TRDJ1; D uncertain. The source of this sequence is a pool of human donors (malaria-infected and uninfected, not separated). Specimen: gamma-delta T cells from blood. The CDR3, as DNA: TGTGCTCTTGGGGGAGAGCCCCCAACGTACACCGATAAACTCATCTTT. It is translated as CALGGEPPTYTDKLIF.